This T cell receptor (beta chain) was identified during a study of shared clonotypes between healthy human individuals (dated by TCRdb to about 2020). As for the study more broadly: The cohort included a few men and a couple of women between 18 and 49 years of age. For each donor, CD4 naive and CD4 memory were each run on three plates, CD8 naive on two plates, and CD8 memory on one plate. To estimate repertoire size and how much clonotype sharing occurs between individuals, the study deeply sequenced the blood TCR repertoires of about five healthy adults. To increase sequencing depth and limit assay-specific biases, TCR repertoire library preparation and sequencing were carried out by different laboratories using diverse techniques. Between about 0.94 and 8.9 billion PBMCs per donor were obtained by leukapheresis.

Using the deep immunoSEQ assay, multiplex PCR amplified TCR CDR3 regions from genomic DNA. Extracted genomic DNA from each cell subset was spread evenly across all wells of several immunoSEQ 96-well plates, with each plate serving as a replicate. For sorted subsets, about 200 ng genomic DNA, equal to approximately 30,000 T cell genomes, was loaded into each replicate PCR. The purified libraries were quantified using a Qubit 3.0 fluorometer, sized with a Bioanalyzer 2100, and then quantified again using the KAPA Library Quantification kit. Each immunoSEQ 96-well plate was sequenced on its own single-read 150-cycle Illumina NextSeq 550 flow cell. Regarding the original processing steps: Because the immunoSEQ output held only junctional sequences and lacked quality scores, the filtering could not match the filtering applied to full-length reads. To assign V/J genes and CDR3, sequences were annotated using PyIR, a Python wrapper for IgBLAST v1.9, with IMGT germline references. Reads were removed for weak V/J assignments (E-value above 1e-6), missing CDR3, stop codons, out-of-frame junctions, or ambiguous translated residues. V3J clonotypes were defined by identical inferred V gene, J gene, and CDR3 amino acid sequence. Percentage overlap between repertoires was calculated by dividing the number of shared unique clonotypes by the size of the smaller repertoire. RTK rarefaction, the Chao1 estimator, and Recon v2.1 estimates of unobserved clonotypes were used to assess repertoire richness. For all TCRbeta clonotypes obtained by the gDNA method from four donors, generation probabilities were computed with OLGA. TCRdb mirrors the immuneACCESS table, restricted to in-frame sequences. Some clones are absent from its copies; in checked studies, under half trace to an unresolved V gene, and the reason for the others is unknown. V and J calls and clone size follow that table, whereas D and trimming were derived from the DNA. This sample is represented by under 2.5 million clones; less than 95% of them were singletons. The ten top clones hold 0.37% of the sample.

V and J lose 3 bases and 4 bases, and a span of 22 bases separates them. The CDR3 holds 19 amino acids from the cysteine to the phenylalanine. Only the CDR3 DNA stays, 57 bases, in frame from base 1. CDR1 and CDR2 (MNHEY, SMNVEV) derive from the germline V gene (reference sequence). Details on this clone: Its antigen remains undetermined. Within one base of it there is no much larger clone, and no base qualities were kept.

Overall study results and their limits: Naive subsets generally had larger estimated clonotype richness than memory subsets. Only blood was sampled, and tissue TCR repertoires likely differ from those in blood. Because the study included only a small number of donors, the genetic and exposure-history diversity represented was limited. Even with the large sequencing depth, rarefaction of the sorted-subset datasets indicated that sequencing was incomplete. About 5% of naive CD4, around 4% of naive CD8, approximately 2% of memory CD4, and more than 0.35% of memory CD8 clonotypes were shared across several donors. Compared with non-shared clonotypes, the clonotypes found in all four sorted-subset donors had higher generation probabilities. Pairwise subsampling led to the expectation that sequencing depth would affect the degree of clonotype sharing among donors.

The donors were healthy, HIV-negative adults who had no recently reported acute infections or vaccinations. Every donor was a Caucasian adult living in Nashville, Tennessee, USA. CD4+ T cells were enriched through magnetic negative selection, after which naive cells were positively selected on CD45RA and the remaining negative fraction served as the memory subset. After blood collection by leukapheresis, PBMCs were isolated using Ficoll-Histopaque density gradient centrifugation and then cryopreserved in the vapor phase of liquid nitrogen. Purity and quantity of every magnetically sorted T cell population were checked by analytical flow cytometry. Each sorted fraction had its genomic DNA isolated and then quantified by UV absorbance on a Nanodrop 2000c.

The rearranged chain carries TRBV27 and TRBJ2-6, with no D gene named confidently. Sequenced: naive CD4+ T cells from PBMCs. The sample's cell subset or site label, in plain terms: CD45RA+ positively selected. The TCR sequence derives from a man aged 18 to 30 in good health. Some clones in this sample may be carry-over from other donors' samples. The bases are TGTGCCAGCAGTTTTCTGCCAAACACCCTGTCGGACGGGGCCAACGTCCTGACTTTC. Translation gives CASSFLPNTLSDGANVLTF.